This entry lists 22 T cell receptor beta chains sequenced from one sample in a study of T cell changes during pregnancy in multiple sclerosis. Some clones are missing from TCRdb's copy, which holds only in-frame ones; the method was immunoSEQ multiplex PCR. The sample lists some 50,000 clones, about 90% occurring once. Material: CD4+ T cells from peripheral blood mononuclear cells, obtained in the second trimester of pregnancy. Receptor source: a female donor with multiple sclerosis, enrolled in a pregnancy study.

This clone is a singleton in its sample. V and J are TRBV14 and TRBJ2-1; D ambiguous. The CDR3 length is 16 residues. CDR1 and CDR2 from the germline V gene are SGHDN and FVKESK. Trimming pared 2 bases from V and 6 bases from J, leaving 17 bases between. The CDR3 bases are TGTGCCAGCAGCCAACTAGGCGGCCAGAACCGCAATGAGCAGTTCTTC. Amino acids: CASSQLGGQNRNEQFF. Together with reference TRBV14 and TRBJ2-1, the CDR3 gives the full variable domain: EAGVTQFPSHSVIEKGQTVTLRCDPISGHDNLYWYRRVMGKEIKFLLHFVKESKQDESGMPNNRFLAERTGGTYSTLKVQPAELEDSGVYFCASSQLGGQNRNEQFFGPGTRLTVL.

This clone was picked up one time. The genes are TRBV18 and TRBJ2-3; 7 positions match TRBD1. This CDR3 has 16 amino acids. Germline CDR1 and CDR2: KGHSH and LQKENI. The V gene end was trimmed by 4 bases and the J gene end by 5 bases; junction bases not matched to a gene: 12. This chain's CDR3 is CASSRETGDPGDTQYF. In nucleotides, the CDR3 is TGTGCCAGCTCACGCGAAACAGGGGACCCCGGAGATACGCAGTATTTT.

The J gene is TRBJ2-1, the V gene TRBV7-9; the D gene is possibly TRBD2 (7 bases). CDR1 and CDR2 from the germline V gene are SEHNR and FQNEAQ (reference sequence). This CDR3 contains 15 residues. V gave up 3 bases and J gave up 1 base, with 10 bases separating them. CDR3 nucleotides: TGTGCCAGCAGCTTTCGGGGGGCGTCCTACAATGAGCAGTTCTTC. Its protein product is CASSFRGASYNEQFF.

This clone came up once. CDR3 sequence reads: CATSREGDPLYNEQFF. The DNA of the CDR3 is TGTGCCACCAGCAGAGAGGGAGACCCCCTGTACAATGAGCAGTTCTTC. The chain uses TRBV15 and TRBJ2-1, with a tentative D call TRBD2 (5 bases). V lost 0 bases, J lost 4 bases, and 13 bases lay in between. This CDR3 has 16 amino acids. Germline-derived CDR1 and CDR2 are LNHNV and YYDKDF (reference sequence).

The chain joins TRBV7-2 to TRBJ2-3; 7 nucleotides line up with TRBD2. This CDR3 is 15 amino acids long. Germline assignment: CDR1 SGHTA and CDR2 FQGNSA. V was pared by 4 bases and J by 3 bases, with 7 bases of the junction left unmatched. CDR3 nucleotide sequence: TGTGCCAGCAGCTATAGGGCTAGCGGAACAGATACGCAGTATTTT. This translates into CASSYRASGTDTQYF.

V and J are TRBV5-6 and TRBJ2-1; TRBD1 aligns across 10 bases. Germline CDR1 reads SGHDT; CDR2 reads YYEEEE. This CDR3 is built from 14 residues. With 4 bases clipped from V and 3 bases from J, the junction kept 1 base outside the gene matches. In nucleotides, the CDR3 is TGTGCCAGCAGCCGGGACAGGGGCTACAATGAGCAGTTCTTC. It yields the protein CASSRDRGYNEQFF.

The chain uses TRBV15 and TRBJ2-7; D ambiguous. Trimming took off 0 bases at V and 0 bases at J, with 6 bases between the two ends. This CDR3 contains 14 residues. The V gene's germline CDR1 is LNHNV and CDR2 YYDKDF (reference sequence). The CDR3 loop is CATSRDPVSYEQYF. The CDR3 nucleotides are TGTGCCACCAGCAGAGATCCCGTCTCCTACGAGCAGTACTTC.

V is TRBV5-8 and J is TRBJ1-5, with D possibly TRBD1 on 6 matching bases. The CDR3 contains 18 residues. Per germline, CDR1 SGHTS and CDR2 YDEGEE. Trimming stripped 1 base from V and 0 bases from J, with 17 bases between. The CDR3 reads CASSLKGQVGYSNQPQHF. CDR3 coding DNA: TGTGCCAGCAGCTTGAAGGGACAAGTCGGGTATAGCAATCAGCCCCAGCATTTT. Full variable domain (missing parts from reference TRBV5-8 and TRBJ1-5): EAGVTQSPTHLIKTRGQQATLRCSPISGHTSVYWYQQALGLGLQFLLWYDEGEERNRGNFPPRFSGRQFPNYSSELNVNALELEDSALYLCASSLKGQVGYSNQPQHFGDGTRLSIL.

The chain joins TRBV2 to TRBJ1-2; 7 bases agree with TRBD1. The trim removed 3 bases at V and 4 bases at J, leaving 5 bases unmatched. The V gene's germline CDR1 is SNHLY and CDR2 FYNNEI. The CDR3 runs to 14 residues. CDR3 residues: CASSDRGASYGYTF. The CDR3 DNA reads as TGTGCCAGCAGTGACAGGGGGGCGAGCTATGGCTACACCTTC. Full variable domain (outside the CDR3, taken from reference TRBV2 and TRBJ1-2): EPEVTQTPSHQVTQMGQEVILRCVPISNHLYFYWYRQILGQKVEFLVSFYNNEISEKSEIFDDQFSVERPDGSNFTLKIRSTKLEDSAMYFCASSDRGASYGYTFGSGTRLTVV.

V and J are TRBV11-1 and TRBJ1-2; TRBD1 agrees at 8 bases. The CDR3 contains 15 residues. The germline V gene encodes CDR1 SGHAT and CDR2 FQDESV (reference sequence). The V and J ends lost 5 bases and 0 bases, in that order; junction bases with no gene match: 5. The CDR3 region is CASSGQGRANYGYTF. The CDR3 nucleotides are TGTGCCAGCAGCGGACAGGGAAGGGCTAACTATGGCTACACCTTC.

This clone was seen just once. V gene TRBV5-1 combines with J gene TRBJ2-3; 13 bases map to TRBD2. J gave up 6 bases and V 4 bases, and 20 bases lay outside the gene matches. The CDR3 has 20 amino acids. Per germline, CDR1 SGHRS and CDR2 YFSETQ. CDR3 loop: CASSNPGLAGRGTPVDTQYF. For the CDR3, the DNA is TGCGCCAGCAGCAACCCGGGACTAGCGGGGAGAGGGACTCCGGTTGATACGCAGTATTTT. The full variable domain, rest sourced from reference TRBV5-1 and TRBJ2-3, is KAGVTQTPRYLIKTRGQQVTLSCSPISGHRSVSWYQQTPGQGLQFLFEYFSETQRNKGNFPGRFSGRQFSNSRSEMNVSTLELGDSALYLCASSNPGLAGRGTPVDTQYFGPGTRLTVL.

Here the CDR3 reads CASSQDSEIKDTQYF. The DNA of the CDR3 is TGTGCCAGCAGTCAAGACAGCGAAATTAAAGATACGCAGTATTTT. This chain connects TRBV6-6 to TRBJ2-3; D may be TRBD1 (5 bases). The CDR3 is made up of 15 amino acids. The germline V gene encodes CDR1 MNHNY and CDR2 SVGAGI (reference sequence). Trimming shortened V by 5 bases and J by 5 bases, and 17 bases separated the two germline ends.

The CDR3, as DNA: TGTGCCAGCAGCCTAGGAGAGGGCACTGAAGCTTTCTTT. It encodes CASSLGEGTEAFF. The rearrangement uses TRBV11-2 and TRBJ1-1, with no clear D. Trimming took 5 bases from V and 4 from J, leaving 11 bases between them. The CDR3 is 13 amino acids. Germline V gene lookup returns CDR1 SGHAT and CDR2 FQNNGV.

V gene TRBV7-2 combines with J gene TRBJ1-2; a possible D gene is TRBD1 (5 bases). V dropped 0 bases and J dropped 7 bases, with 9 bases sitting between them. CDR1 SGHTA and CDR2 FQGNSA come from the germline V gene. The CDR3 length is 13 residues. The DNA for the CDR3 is TGTGCCAGCAGCTTAGCTGGGACTGCTGGCTACACCTTC. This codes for CASSLAGTAGYTF.

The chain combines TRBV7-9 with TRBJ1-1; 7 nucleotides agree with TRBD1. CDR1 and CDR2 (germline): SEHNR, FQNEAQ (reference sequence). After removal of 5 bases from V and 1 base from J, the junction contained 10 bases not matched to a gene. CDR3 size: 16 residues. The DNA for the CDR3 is TGTGCCAGCAGCATAGGACAGGTCCGCCCGAACACTGAAGCTTTCTTT. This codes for CASSIGQVRPNTEAFF.

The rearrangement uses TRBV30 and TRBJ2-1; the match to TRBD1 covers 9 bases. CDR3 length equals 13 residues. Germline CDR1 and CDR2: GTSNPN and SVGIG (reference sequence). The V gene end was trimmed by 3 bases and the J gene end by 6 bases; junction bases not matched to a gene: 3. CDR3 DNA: TGTGCCTGGAGGGGACAGGGAATCAATGAGCAGTTCTTC. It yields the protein CAWRGQGINEQFF.

The CDR3 DNA is TGTGCCAGCAGTGAAGCCCCGACAGTTTATCAGCCCCAGCATTTT. Translated, it gives CASSEAPTVYQPQHF. The chain couples TRBV2 to TRBJ1-5, with D possibly being TRBD1 (5 bases). The V gene lost 0 bases and the J gene lost 5 bases, with 11 bases spanning the gap. The CDR3 totals 15 residues. Germline V CDR1 and CDR2: SNHLY, FYNNEI.

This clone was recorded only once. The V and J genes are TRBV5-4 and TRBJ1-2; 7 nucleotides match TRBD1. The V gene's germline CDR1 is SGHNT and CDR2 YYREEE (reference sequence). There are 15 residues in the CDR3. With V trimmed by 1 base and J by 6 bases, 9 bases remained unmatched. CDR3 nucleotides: TGTGCCAGCAGCTTGCCTAGGGGGCGCCAAAATGGCTACACCTTC. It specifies CASSLPRGRQNGYTF.

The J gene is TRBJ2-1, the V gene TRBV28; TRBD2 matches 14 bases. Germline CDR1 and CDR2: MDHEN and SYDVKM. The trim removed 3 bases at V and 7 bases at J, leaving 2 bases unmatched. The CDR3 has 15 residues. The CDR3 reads CASSFRTSGRNEQFF. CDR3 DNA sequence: TGTGCCAGCAGTTTCAGGACTAGCGGGAGGAATGAGCAGTTCTTC.

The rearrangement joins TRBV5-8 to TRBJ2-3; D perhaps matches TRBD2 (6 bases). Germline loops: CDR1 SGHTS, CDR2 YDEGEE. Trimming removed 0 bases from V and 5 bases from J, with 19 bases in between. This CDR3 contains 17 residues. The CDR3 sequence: CASSLGRRLARGDTQYF. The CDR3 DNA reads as TGTGCCAGCAGCTTGGGACGGAGGCTAGCGAGAGGAGATACGCAGTATTTT.

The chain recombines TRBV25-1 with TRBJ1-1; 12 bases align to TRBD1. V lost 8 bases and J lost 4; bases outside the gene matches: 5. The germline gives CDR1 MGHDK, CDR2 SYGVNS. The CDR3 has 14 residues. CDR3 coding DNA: TGTGCCAGCGGGACAGGGGGCGCCGGCACTGAAGCTTTCTTT. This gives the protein CASGTGGAGTEAFF.

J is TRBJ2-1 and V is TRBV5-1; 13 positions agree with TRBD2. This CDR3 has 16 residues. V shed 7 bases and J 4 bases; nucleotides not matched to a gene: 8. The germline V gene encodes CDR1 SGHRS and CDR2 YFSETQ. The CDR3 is CASRTGTSGNYNEQFF. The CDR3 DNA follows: TGCGCCAGCCGAACCGGGACTAGCGGGAATTACAATGAGCAGTTCTTC.